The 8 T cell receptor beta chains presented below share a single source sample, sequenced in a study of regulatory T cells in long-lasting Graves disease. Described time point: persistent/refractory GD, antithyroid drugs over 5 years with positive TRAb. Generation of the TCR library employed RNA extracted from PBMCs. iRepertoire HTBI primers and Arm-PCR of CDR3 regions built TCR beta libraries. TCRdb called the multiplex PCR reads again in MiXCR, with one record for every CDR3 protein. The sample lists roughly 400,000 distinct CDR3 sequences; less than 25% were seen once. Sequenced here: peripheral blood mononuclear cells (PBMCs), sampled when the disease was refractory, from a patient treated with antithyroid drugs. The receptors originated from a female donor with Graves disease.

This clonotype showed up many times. Here the CDR3 DNA reads TGTGCCAGCAGTTTCGACAGGGCAGAGACCCAGTACTTC. It yields the protein CASSFDRAETQYF. The V and J genes are TRBV12-3 or TRBV12-4 and TRBJ2-5, with 7 bases fitting TRBD1. CDR3 length: 13 residues. Germline trimming cut 3 bases from V and 4 bases from J; bases unmatched to any gene: 2.

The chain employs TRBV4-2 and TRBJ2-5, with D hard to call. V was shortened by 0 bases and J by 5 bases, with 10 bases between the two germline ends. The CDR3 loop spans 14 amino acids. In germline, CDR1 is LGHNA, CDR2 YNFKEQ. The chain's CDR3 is CASSQDRVGETQYF. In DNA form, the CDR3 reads TGTGCCAGCAGCCAAGATCGGGTAGGGGAGACCCAGTACTTC.

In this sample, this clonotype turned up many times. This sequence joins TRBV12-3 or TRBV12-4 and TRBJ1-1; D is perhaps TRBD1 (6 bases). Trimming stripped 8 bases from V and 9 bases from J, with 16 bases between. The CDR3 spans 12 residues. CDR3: CASGGAKAQAFF. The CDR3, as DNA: TGTGCCAGCGGGGGGGCAAAAGCTCAAGCTTTCTTT.

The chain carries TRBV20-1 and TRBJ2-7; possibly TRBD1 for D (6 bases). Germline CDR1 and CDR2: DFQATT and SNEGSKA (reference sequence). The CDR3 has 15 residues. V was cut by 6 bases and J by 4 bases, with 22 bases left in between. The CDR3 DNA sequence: TGCAGTGCGCCCCAACAGGGAAGAGTGGGGTACGAGCAGTACTTC. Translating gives CSAPQQGRVGYEQYF.

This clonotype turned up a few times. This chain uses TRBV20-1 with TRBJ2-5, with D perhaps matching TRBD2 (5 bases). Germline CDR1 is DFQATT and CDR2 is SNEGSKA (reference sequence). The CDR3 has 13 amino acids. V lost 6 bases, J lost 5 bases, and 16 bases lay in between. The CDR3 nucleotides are TGCAGTGCCATAGGCGGGTACCGGGAGACCCAGTACTTC. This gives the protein CSAIGGYRETQYF.

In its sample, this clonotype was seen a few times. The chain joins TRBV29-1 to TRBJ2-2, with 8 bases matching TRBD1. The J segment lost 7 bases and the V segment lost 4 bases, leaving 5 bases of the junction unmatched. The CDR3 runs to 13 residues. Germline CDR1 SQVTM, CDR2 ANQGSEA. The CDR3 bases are TGCAGCGTTGTCCAGGGGGCCATCGGGGAGCTGTTTTTT. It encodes CSVVQGAIGELFF.

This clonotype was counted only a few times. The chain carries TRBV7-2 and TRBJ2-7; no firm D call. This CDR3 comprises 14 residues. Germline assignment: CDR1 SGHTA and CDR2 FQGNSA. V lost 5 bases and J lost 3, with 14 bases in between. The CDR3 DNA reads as TGTGCCAGCAGCCTACCGGGCCAAAACTACGAGCAGTACTTC. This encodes CASSLPGQNYEQYF.

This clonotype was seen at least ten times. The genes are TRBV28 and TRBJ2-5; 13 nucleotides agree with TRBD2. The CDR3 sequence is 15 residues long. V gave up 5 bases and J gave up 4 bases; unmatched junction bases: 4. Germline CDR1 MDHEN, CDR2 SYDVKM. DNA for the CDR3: TGTGCCAGCAGTCCGGGACTAGCGGGATCAGAGACCCAGTACTTC. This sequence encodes CASSPGLAGSETQYF.